What follows are 3 T cell receptor beta chains derived from one specimen sequenced in a study of blood T cell repertoires in COVID-19. Using immunoSEQ multiplex PCR, the repertoire was profiled, and TCRdb retains in-frame clones only, with some absent. The table has more than 200,000 clones, around 90% seen once. The sample was PBMCs or T cells enriched from blood (not recorded which). These receptors originate from a woman aged 25-40 years with acute COVID-19.

The count of this clone is one. V is TRBV6-2 or TRBV6-3 and J is TRBJ2-1; TRBD2 matches 16 bases. With 2 bases clipped from V and 8 bases from J, the junction kept 3 bases outside the gene matches. Germline lookup yields CDR1 MNHEY and CDR2 SVGEGT. The CDR3 length is 16 residues. The CDR3, as DNA: TGTGCCAGCAGTTACCCGGGACTAGCGGGAGGGCATGAGCAGTTCTTC. It specifies CASSYPGLAGGHEQFF.

The chain recombines TRBV6-5 with TRBJ2-7; TRBD1 aligns across 9 bases. The germline gives CDR1 MNHEY, CDR2 SVGAGI. The CDR3 extends over 14 amino acids. The ends lost 6 bases at V and 6 bases at J; junction bases unmatched: 9. The CDR3 here is CASSTGGFPGEQYF. The CDR3 DNA reads as TGTGCCAGCAGCACAGGGGGCTTTCCGGGCGAGCAGTACTTC.

The chain uses TRBV18 and TRBJ2-3; 15 positions agree with TRBD2. V lost 5 bases to trimming and J lost 5 bases; unmatched junction nucleotides: 2. The CDR3 runs to 15 residues. Germline CDR1 and CDR2: KGHSH and LQKENI. This chain's CDR3 is CASSWTSGRGDTQYF. CDR3 coding DNA: TGTGCCAGCTCATGGACTAGCGGGAGGGGAGATACGCAGTATTTT.